Below are 26 T cell receptor beta chains sequenced from a single sample in a study of T cell changes during pregnancy in multiple sclerosis (dated by TCRdb to the late 2010s). Receptor libraries were prepared by the immunoSEQ multiplex PCR assay. TCRdb provides this immuneACCESS table in a form limited to in-frame rearrangements. Some clones are lacking; in checked studies, under half of them reflect an unresolved V gene, and why the rest are absent is not known. Present in this sample are around 77,000 clones, just over 90% of which were seen just once. Roughly 1.2% of the sample goes to the ten largest clones. The sequencing used peripheral blood, collected in the third trimester of pregnancy. Receptors were obtained from a female donor with multiple sclerosis, enrolled in a pregnancy study.

This clone has more than one count but fewer than ten. The chain uses TRBV5-1 and TRBJ1-1, with 7 bases lining up with TRBD1. CDR1 and CDR2 (germline): SGHRS, YFSETQ. Trimming took 3 bases from V and 2 from J; bases not matched to a gene: 4. This CDR3 has 14 residues. CDR3: CASSWTGSNTEAFF. CDR3 sequence (DNA): TGCGCCAGCAGCTGGACAGGCTCAAACACTGAAGCTTTCTTT.

This clone is a singleton in its sample. The rearrangement links TRBV7-6 to TRBJ1-3; possible D gene TRBD1, 5 bases. Looked up from germline, CDR1 is SGHVS and CDR2 is FNYEAQ. Trimming shortened V by 5 bases and J by 4 bases, and 21 bases separated the two germline ends. CDR3 length: 17 residues. The CDR3, as DNA: TGTGCCAGCAGCCCGACCGGGGGGGAACCTCCCGGAAACACCATATATTTT. It specifies CASSPTGGEPPGNTIYF.

The rearrangement links TRBV30 to TRBJ2-3; D is unresolved. Germline CDR1 reads GTSNPN; CDR2 reads SVGIG (reference sequence). The V gene lost 2 bases and the J gene lost 5 bases, with 8 bases spanning the gap. This CDR3 contains 12 residues. This chain's CDR3 is CAWSLGGDTQYF. The CDR3 DNA reads TGTGCCTGGAGTCTAGGTGGAGATACGCAGTATTTT.

This clone was found once. The genes are TRBV7-2 and TRBJ1-1; D uncertain. Per germline, CDR1 SGHTA and CDR2 FQGNSA. There are 13 residues in the CDR3. The germline V and J ends were trimmed by 3 bases and 5 bases, with 10 bases remaining between them. The CDR3 sequence is CASSLTGGTEAFF. In nucleotides, the CDR3 is TGTGCCAGCAGCTTGACGGGTGGAACTGAAGCTTTCTTT.

The V call is TRBV28, the J call TRBJ1-1; D is unclear. Between the trimmed V and J ends, which lost 5 bases and 6 bases, there was a span of 13 bases. Germline lookup yields CDR1 MDHEN and CDR2 SYDVKM. The CDR3 runs 13 residues. CDR3 protein: CASSPRGGPEAFF. The CDR3 nucleotides are TGTGCCAGCAGTCCTCGAGGCGGCCCTGAAGCTTTCTTT.

The chain recombines TRBV11-2 with TRBJ2-7; the match to TRBD1 covers 9 bases. The length of the CDR3 is 16 residues. CDR1 SGHAT and CDR2 FQNNGV come from the germline V gene. Trimming took 5 bases from V and 2 from J; bases not matched to a gene: 10. The CDR3 loop is CASSRSGTGITYEQYF. The CDR3 DNA reads as TGTGCCAGCAGCAGATCCGGGACAGGGATTACCTACGAGCAGTACTTC.

This chain uses TRBV2 with TRBJ1-3; D possibly corresponds to TRBD1 (6 bases). The V end lost 1 base, the J end lost 3 bases, and 10 bases lay between the germline ends. This CDR3 is 15 amino acids long. Germline lookup yields CDR1 SNHLY and CDR2 FYNNEI. CDR3 loop: CASSEGGGRGNTIYF. CDR3 in DNA: TGTGCCAGCAGTGAAGGGGGGGGCCGTGGAAACACCATATATTTT. Full variable domain (rest looked up from reference TRBV2 and TRBJ1-3): EPEVTQTPSHQVTQMGQEVILRCVPISNHLYFYWYRQILGQKVEFLVSFYNNEISEKSEIFDDQFSVERPDGSNFTLKIRSTKLEDSAMYFCASSEGGGRGNTIYFGEGSWLTVV.

This clone was found once. The V and J genes are TRBV28 and TRBJ2-4; 8 bases match TRBD1. The CDR3 runs to 14 residues. The V segment lost 5 bases and the J segment 10 bases; nucleotides outside the gene matches: 10. Germline CDR1 MDHEN, CDR2 SYDVKM. Here the CDR3 DNA reads TGTGCCAGCAGTACCACCCAGGGGGCCGGGATTCAGTACTTC. Translated, it gives CASSTTQGAGIQYF. Complete variable domain (other parts from reference TRBV28 and TRBJ2-4): DVKVTQSSRYLVKRTGEKVFLECVQDMDHENMFWYRQDPGLGLRLIYFSYDVKMKEKGDIPEGYSVSREKKERFSLILESASTNQTSMYLCASSTTQGAGIQYFGAGTRLSVL.

The chain uses TRBV4-3 and TRBJ2-7, with 8 positions matching TRBD2. V shed 1 base and J 4 bases; nucleotides not matched to a gene: 9. CDR1 LGHNA and CDR2 YSLEER come from the germline V gene. The CDR3 extends over 16 amino acids. Here the CDR3 DNA reads TGCGCCAGCAGCCAAGGTCTGGTAGCGGGATCTTACGAGCAGTACTTC. Its protein is CASSQGLVAGSYEQYF.

The genes are TRBV5-1 and TRBJ2-5; 7 bases agree with TRBD1. The better agreement between TRBJ2-7 and the DNA end casts doubt on the J call. The CDR3 has 12 residues. From germline, CDR1 is SGHRS and CDR2 YFSETQ. DNA of the CDR3: TGCGCCAGCAGAGGGACAGTTTACGAGCAGTACTTC. Protein product: CASRGTVYEQYF.

The V gene is TRBV9, the J gene TRBJ2-3; weak D call: TRBD2 (6 bases). Germline V gene sequence: CDR1 SGDLS, CDR2 YYNGEE. V was clipped by 3 bases and J by 3 bases, with 26 bases between them. The CDR3 is made up of 19 amino acids. CDR3 nucleotide sequence: TGTGCCAGCAGCGGTACCGACGATTATGGCGGGGTCAAGACAGATACGCAGTATTTT. Residues: CASSGTDDYGGVKTDTQYF.

The chain has TRBV5-4 and TRBJ1-2; TRBD1 might be the D (5 bases). This CDR3 region has 15 residues. Germline V lookup: CDR1 SGHNT, CDR2 YYREEE (reference sequence). Trimming stripped 0 bases from V and 3 bases from J, with 12 bases between. CDR3 sequence: CASSLAGGTDYGYTF. The CDR3, as DNA: TGTGCCAGCAGCTTGGCCGGGGGGACTGACTATGGCTACACCTTC.

The chain joins TRBV6-4 to TRBJ2-1; D unresolved. V shed 0 bases and J shed 3 bases, with 6 bases lying between them. The CDR3 is made up of 14 amino acids. CDR1 is MRHNA and CDR2 is SNTAGT in the germline V gene. As DNA, the CDR3 is TGTGCCAGCAGTGACTCTGGCAGCTACAATGAGCAGTTCTTC. Translation gives CASSDSGSYNEQFF.

The V and J genes are TRBV29-1 and TRBJ1-3; tentatively, D is TRBD1 (5 bases). The CDR3 consists of 14 residues. The germline gives CDR1 SQVTM, CDR2 ANQGSEA. V lost 6 bases and J lost 0, with 12 bases in between. The CDR3 nucleotides are TGCAGCGTCACCGACAGACCCTCTGGAAACACCATATATTTT. It translates to CSVTDRPSGNTIYF.

The rearrangement uses TRBV27 and TRBJ2-5, with D unclear. The J call is doubtful: the DNA matches TRBJ2-7 better. Per the germline V gene, CDR1 is MNHEY and CDR2 is SMNVEV (reference sequence). This CDR3 has 12 residues. The CDR3 sequence: CASSSRRYEQYF. The CDR3 DNA reads as TGTGCCAGCAGTTCTAGGAGATACGAGCAGTACTTC.

The rearrangement joins TRBV5-6 to TRBJ2-2, with 13 bases fitting TRBD2. This CDR3 is 15 amino acids long. Trimming removed 7 bases from V and 0 bases from J; junction bases left unmatched: 0. CDR1 is SGHDT, CDR2 YYEEEE, per germline. This chain's CDR3 is CASGLAGANTGELFF. The CDR3 DNA reads TGTGCCAGCGGACTAGCGGGAGCGAACACCGGGGAGCTGTTTTTT. Supplemented by reference TRBV5-6 and TRBJ2-2, the full variable domain reads DAGVTQSPTHLIKTRGQQVTLRCSPKSGHDTVSWYQQALGQGPQFIFQYYEEEERQRGNFPDRFSGHQFPNYSSELNVNALLLGDSALYLCASGLAGANTGELFFGEGSRLTVL.

The chain is built from TRBV27 and TRBJ2-3, with D uncertain. Germline lookup yields CDR1 MNHEY and CDR2 SMNVEV (reference sequence). V was cut by 4 bases and J by 4 bases, with 3 bases left in between. This CDR3 has 11 residues. The CDR3 DNA follows: TGTGCCAGCAGTTCATCAGATACGCAGTATTTT. Protein sequence: CASSSSDTQYF.

The chain recombines TRBV5-1 with TRBJ2-3; 8 bases are a match to TRBD2. CDR3 size: 17 residues. CDR1 is SGHRS, CDR2 YFSETQ, per germline. Trimming at V came to 4 bases and at J to 1 base, leaving 11 bases not matched to a gene. CDR3 protein: CASSHQRESERTDTQYF. The CDR3 DNA reads as TGCGCCAGCAGCCACCAGCGGGAGAGCGAACGCACAGATACGCAGTATTTT.

The chain combines TRBV6-5 with TRBJ1-2; possible D gene TRBD1, 5 bases. Deletions cut 6 bases from V and 4 bases from J, with 12 bases between. In germline, CDR1 is MNHEY, CDR2 SVGAGI. The CDR3 runs to 13 residues. CDR3 region: CASRFQGGYGYTF. In DNA, the CDR3 is TGTGCCAGCAGATTCCAGGGTGGCTATGGCTACACCTTC.

The chain joins TRBV2 to TRBJ2-7; 10 bases are shared with TRBD1. Trimming at V came to 6 bases and at J to 4 bases, leaving 6 bases not matched to a gene. This CDR3 is built from 14 residues. From germline, CDR1 is SNHLY and CDR2 FYNNEI. Here the CDR3 DNA reads TGTGCCAGCAGGACGACAGGGGGCGGTTACGAGCAGTACTTC. This translates into CASRTTGGGYEQYF.

This chain connects TRBV29-1 to TRBJ2-1; D might be TRBD1 (6 bases). This CDR3 has 10 residues. V lost 7 bases to trimming and J lost 7 bases, with 8 bases between them. Per the germline V gene, CDR1 is SQVTM and CDR2 is ANQGSEA. CDR3 sequence reads: CSGTGNEQFF. The CDR3 coding sequence is TGCAGCGGAACAGGGAATGAGCAGTTCTTC.

This chain joins TRBV30 and TRBJ2-2, with D perhaps TRBD2 (5 bases). CDR3 length: 12 amino acids. Germline V lookup: CDR1 GTSNPN, CDR2 SVGIG (reference sequence). Deletions cut 3 bases from V and 7 bases from J, with 9 bases between. The CDR3 protein is CAWRTRGGELFF. For the CDR3, the DNA is TGTGCCTGGAGGACTCGGGGCGGGGAGCTGTTTTTT.

The J gene is TRBJ2-3, the V gene TRBV5-1, with a weak D call TRBD1 (5 bases). Trimming cost V 0 bases and J 2 bases, with 10 bases left between them. The CDR3 has 15 residues. Germline V CDR1 and CDR2: SGHRS, YFSETQ. This chain's CDR3 is CASSLVGQTTDTQYF. The CDR3 DNA reads TGCGCCAGCAGCTTGGTGGGGCAGACCACAGATACGCAGTATTTT. Together with reference TRBV5-1 and TRBJ2-3, the CDR3 gives the full variable domain: KAGVTQTPRYLIKTRGQQVTLSCSPISGHRSVSWYQQTPGQGLQFLFEYFSETQRNKGNFPGRFSGRQFSNSRSEMNVSTLELGDSALYLCASSLVGQTTDTQYFGPGTRLTVL.

The genes are TRBV6-5 and TRBJ1-2, with a possible D match to TRBD1 (6 bases). Germline values: CDR1 MNHEY, CDR2 SVGAGI. The CDR3 sequence is 13 residues long. Trimming stripped 6 bases from V and 2 bases from J, with 10 bases between. The CDR3 loop is CASSFGQNYGYTF. The DNA of the CDR3 is TGTGCCAGCAGCTTCGGACAGAACTATGGCTACACCTTC.

This clone was seen more than once but under ten times. The CDR3: CASSRGTEAFF. The CDR3 bases are TGTGCCAGCAGCAGGGGGACTGAAGCTTTCTTT. The V call is TRBV7-2, the J call TRBJ1-1; D might be TRBD1 (6 bases). V dropped 5 bases and J dropped 5 bases, with 6 bases sitting between them. The germline gives CDR1 SGHTA, CDR2 FQGNSA. The CDR3 contains 11 residues.

The J gene is TRBJ2-3, the V gene TRBV9, with 7 bases identical to TRBD2. The V gene end was trimmed by 0 bases and the J gene end by 1 base; junction bases not matched to a gene: 11. Per germline, CDR1 SGDLS and CDR2 YYNGEE. This CDR3 is built from 18 residues. The CDR3 reads CASSVDQGGGVGTDTQYF. The DNA for the CDR3 is TGTGCCAGCAGCGTAGACCAGGGTGGGGGGGTAGGCACAGATACGCAGTATTTT. Full variable domain (rest looked up from reference TRBV9 and TRBJ2-3): DSGVTQTPKHLITATGQRVTLRCSPRSGDLSVYWYQQSLDQGLQFLIQYYNGEERAKGNILERFSAQQFPDLHSELNLSSLELGDSALYFCASSVDQGGGVGTDTQYFGPGTRLTVL.